The present T cell receptor (beta chain) was sequenced within a study of blood T cell repertoires in COVID-19. About the study: Researchers got acute and convalescent COVID-19 samples from the United States, Italy and Spain.

The table came from immunoSEQ multiplex PCR; TCRdb's copy has only in-frame clones and leaves some out. Among 100,000 to 150,000 clones, about four fifths were seen once, and the ten largest hold about 10%. Trimming pared 1 base from V and 11 bases from J, leaving 18 bases between. The CDR3 consists of 16 residues. The germline V gene has CDR1 LGHDT and CDR2 YNNKEL (reference sequence). Sequenced input: peripheral blood. The sequence derives from a man between 60 and 75 years old with acute or convalescent COVID-19. The chain is built from TRBV3-1 (or the pseudogene TRBV3-2) and TRBJ1-6; D remains ambiguous. CDR3 sequence (DNA): TGTGCCAGCAGCCAAGGGGCTGGTGGTGGTAGGACACCCCTCCACTTT. Its translation: CASSQGAGGGRTPLHF.